This TCR beta chain comes out of a study of blood T cell repertoires in COVID-19. As for the study in general: The United States, Italy and Spain supplied acute and convalescent COVID-19 samples. PBMCs, B-cell-depleted T cells, or T cells provided the cDNA or gDNA that made up the material.

Original methodology: It was from reference gene primer amplification that nucleated cell counts were estimated. TCRdb keeps only in-frame clones here, not all; method: immunoSEQ multiplex PCR. Clonal size and the V and J genes are those of that table, whereas D and trimming came from the DNA. The sample lists approximately 59,000 clones, about 89% occurring once. Trimming stripped 0 bases from V and 4 bases from J, with 17 bases between. Per the germline V gene, CDR1 is SGHNT and CDR2 is YYREEE (reference sequence). The CDR3 totals 16 residues. The chain recombines TRBV5-4 with TRBJ2-7; TRBD2 is a possible D gene (6 bases). The TCR originated in a human donor in a cohort sampled during active COVID-19. Sequencing used peripheral blood. The CDR3 protein is CASSLEGTRGGYEQYF. CDR3 nucleotides: TGTGCCAGCAGCTTGGAGGGGACCCGGGGAGGATACGAGCAGTACTTC.